Each of the 13 T cell receptor beta chains below was sequenced from the same sample in a study of CD8 T cells in Susac syndrome. After extraction with the RNeasy kit, about 0.5 to 1 ug of the RNA was reverse transcribed using random hexamers. TCRdb reanalysed the immunoSEQ multiplex PCR reads using MiXCR and keeps one entry per CDR3 protein. The profile shows some 120,000 distinct CDR3 sequences, 92% of them singletons. Input material: CD8+ T cells from PBMCs. The source is a human donor in good health.

The V and J genes are TRBV7-2 and TRBJ2-2, with TRBD2 identical over 7 bases. The CDR3 length is 16 residues. After removal of 6 bases from V and 1 base from J, the junction contained 8 bases not matched to a gene. From germline, CDR1 is SGHTA and CDR2 FQGNSA. CDR3 bases: TGTGCCAGCAGGGGTCTAGCGGCAAGGAACACCGGGGAGCTGTTTTTT. It translates to CASRGLAARNTGELFF.

This clonotype was detected only once. The genes are TRBV7-9 and TRBJ1-2; possibly TRBD1 for D (6 bases). This CDR3 comprises 16 residues. Germline V gene lookup returns CDR1 SEHNR and CDR2 FQNEAQ (reference sequence). V lost 0 bases and J 4 bases, leaving 15 bases between the germline ends. The CDR3 sequence: CASSLANGRDTYGYTF. DNA of the CDR3: TGTGCCAGCAGCTTAGCGAATGGAAGGGACACCTATGGCTACACCTTC.

The gene calls are TRBV10-3 and TRBJ2-7; no reliable D call. The CDR3 runs to 17 residues. The V end was cut by 4 bases, the J end by 1 base, with 20 bases between. Germline assignment: CDR1 ENHRY and CDR2 SYGVKD. This chain's CDR3 is CAISAQPMTSPSYEQYF. The CDR3 nucleotides are TGTGCCATCAGTGCACAACCTATGACCAGCCCATCCTACGAGCAGTACTTC.

The chain uses TRBV11-2 and TRBJ1-2; 7 positions agree with TRBD1. CDR3 length: 15 amino acids. Germline V CDR1 and CDR2: SGHAT, FQNNGV. V gave up 3 bases and J gave up 2 bases; unmatched junction bases: 6. The CDR3 DNA reads as TGTGCCAGCAGCTTGACAGGGCTTTCGAACTATGGCTACACCTTC. It encodes CASSLTGLSNYGYTF.

Here the CDR3 DNA reads TGTGCCAGCACCGGGACTAGCGCAAACACCGGGGAGCTGTTTTTT. Translated, it gives CASTGTSANTGELFF. This chain uses TRBV9 with TRBJ2-2, with 10 nucleotides matching TRBD2. The germline gives CDR1 SGDLS, CDR2 YYNGEE. The V gene end was trimmed by 6 bases and the J gene end by 2 bases; junction bases not matched to a gene: 4. CDR3 length equals 15 residues. Together with reference TRBV9 and TRBJ2-2, the CDR3 gives the full variable domain: DSGVTQTPKHLITATGQRVTLRCSPRSGDLSVYWYQQSLDQGLQFLIQYYNGEERAKGNILERFSAQQFPDLHSELNLSSLELGDSALYFCASTGTSANTGELFFGEGSRLTVL.

The chain links TRBV11-2 to TRBJ2-3, with D tentatively TRBD2 (6 bases). The CDR3 consists of 15 residues. V was cut by 3 bases and J by 0 bases, with 10 bases left in between. The germline V gene encodes CDR1 SGHAT and CDR2 FQNNGV. In DNA form, the CDR3 reads TGTGCCAGCAGCTTCTTCGGGACTAGCACAGATACGCAGTATTTT. It translates to CASSFFGTSTDTQYF.

The chain employs TRBV4-1 and TRBJ1-4, with TRBD1 as a possible D gene (6 bases). The CDR3 extends over 17 amino acids. V lost 1 base, J lost 0 bases, and 12 bases lay in between. CDR1 is MGHRA, CDR2 YSYEKL, per germline. The CDR3 protein is CASSQGQGKATNEKLFF. Here the CDR3 DNA reads TGCGCCAGCAGCCAAGGTCAGGGGAAGGCAACTAATGAAAAACTGTTTTTT.

In DNA form, the CDR3 reads TGTGCCAGTAGTTTCAGACAGGAGAGGCTAACTCAGCCCCAGCATTTT. Encoded protein: CASSFRQERLTQPQHF. V gene TRBV19 combines with J gene TRBJ1-5; weak D call: TRBD1 (6 bases). V was cut by 5 bases and J by 6 bases, with 20 bases left in between. The CDR3 runs 16 residues. CDR1 is LNHDA, CDR2 SQIVND, per germline (reference sequence).

The chain recombines TRBV27 with TRBJ2-7, with 10 bases that match TRBD1. The CDR3 sequence is 15 residues long. Germline V CDR1 and CDR2: MNHEY, SMNVEV (reference sequence). Losses at the gene ends were 6 bases for V and 8 bases for J; bases not matched to a gene: 13. The CDR3 sequence is CASRVTGQGFYQQYF. For the CDR3, the DNA is TGTGCCAGCAGGGTTACGGGACAGGGGTTCTATCAGCAGTACTTC.

V is TRBV29-1 and J is TRBJ2-5; 7 positions agree with TRBD1. Germline V gene lookup returns CDR1 SQVTM and CDR2 ANQGSEA. This CDR3 is 13 amino acids long. V shed 4 bases and J 1 base; nucleotides not matched to a gene: 3. This chain's CDR3 is CSVAHRGQETQYF. The CDR3 DNA reads TGCAGCGTTGCTCACAGGGGCCAAGAGACCCAGTACTTC. Variable domain in full (rest from reference TRBV29-1 and TRBJ2-5): SAVISQKPSRDICQRGTSLTIQCQVDSQVTMMFWYRQQPGQSLTLIATANQGSEATYESGFVIDKFPISRPNLTFSTLTVSNMSPEDSSIYLCSVAHRGQETQYFGPGTRLLVL.

The chain uses TRBV3-1 and TRBJ1-1, with 11 bases matching TRBD1. This CDR3 has 14 residues. Germline V gene data show CDR1 as LGHDT and CDR2 as YNNKEL (reference sequence). Trimming cost V 5 bases and J 6 bases; bases outside gene matches: 5. Here the CDR3 reads CASSTPGQGAEAFF. In DNA, the CDR3 is TGTGCCAGCAGCACACCGGGACAGGGGGCTGAAGCTTTCTTT.

The gene calls are TRBV7-2 and TRBJ2-6, with TRBD2 as a possible D gene (7 bases). The CDR3 totals 17 residues. CDR1 and CDR2 from the germline V gene are SGHTA and FQGNSA. The V and J ends lost 5 bases and 3 bases respectively, with 17 bases between them. CDR3 sequence reads: CASSLRGRAGGANVLTF. The CDR3 DNA follows: TGTGCCAGCAGCCTAAGGGGGAGGGCTGGTGGGGCCAACGTCCTGACTTTC. The variable domain in full, completed from reference TRBV7-2 and TRBJ2-6, reads GAGVSQSPSNKVTEKGKDVELRCDPISGHTALYWYRQSLGQGLEFLIYFQGNSAPDKSGLPSDRFSAERTGGSVSTLTIQRTQQEDSAVYLCASSLRGRAGGANVLTFGAGSRLTVL.

The rearrangement uses TRBV7-9 and TRBJ2-5; the D gene is possibly TRBD1 (6 bases). CDR3 length equals 13 residues. V was cut by 5 bases and J by 5 bases, with 12 bases left in between. Germline V lookup: CDR1 SEHNR, CDR2 FQNEAQ (reference sequence). Here the CDR3 DNA reads TGTGCCAGCAGCGCTAGTGGGGGCGAGACCCAGTACTTC. Amino acids: CASSASGGETQYF. Full variable domain (rest looked up from reference TRBV7-9 and TRBJ2-5): DTGVSQNPRHKITKRGQNVTFRCDPISEHNRLYWYRQTLGQGPEFLTYFQNEAQLEKSRLLSDRFSAERPKGSFSTLEIQRTEQGDSAMYLCASSASGGETQYFGPGTRLLVL.